This T cell receptor (beta chain) was captured by sequencing in a study of T cells expressing NK-cell markers (dated by TCRdb to 2018 to 2020). With respect to the entire study: Three sorted T-cell subsets (CD3+CD56+NKG2C+, CD3+CD56+NKG2C- and CD3+CD56-NKG2C+) from 8 or 9 donors had their TCR beta-chain repertoires profiled. Illumina HiSeq 2000/2500, MiSeq or NextSeq was used to sequence libraries as 2 x 150 bp reads. Among the eight sequenced donors, seven were HCMV-seropositive and one was HCMV-seronegative. The study sequenced eight donors, all healthy volunteers chosen at random: three men and five women.

Looking up the germline V gene (reference sequence) yields CDR1 MNHEY and CDR2 SMNVEV. The CDR3 contains 14 residues, cysteine and phenylalanine counted. DNA was not recorded. For sequencing, an Illumina HiSeq 2000 was employed. 5'RACE template switching, by which a universal primer site and unique molecular identifiers were added, was used to make TCR beta cDNA libraries. Synthesis of cDNA was primed from the TCR beta constant segment and was followed by two consecutive PCR amplification steps. The authors' analysis ran thus. MIGEC was used to demultiplex reads and group reads by UMI, and MiTCR was used to assemble and quantify clonotypes. To remove erroneous sequences, TCR cDNA sequences were retained only when supported by two or more reads. Downstream repertoire analysis used the tcR package, and clonotypes were matched across fractions by CDR3 nucleotide sequence plus V segment. VDJmatch was used to annotate antigen specificity against VDJdb, with one amino acid substitution in CDR3 allowed. The reads were reprocessed in TCRdb, with one entry per CDR3 protein sequence and no accompanying DNA. It is TCRdb's table, rather than the study itself, that gives the V and J calls and clone size. The sample's table covers some 440,000 distinct CDR3 sequences. More than 1.4% of the sample is taken by the ten largest.

Findings and caveats that apply to the study as a whole: Those dominant clonotypes were again the most abundant among CD3+CD56-NKG2C+ cells in several donors, at about 25-65%. In several donors, the dominant CD3+CD56+NKG2C+ clonotypes ranked among the top 10 CD8+ clonotypes, making up about 1.0-8% of CD8+ T cells. Whether the expanded NKG2C-expressing T cell clones were specific for HCMV antigens remained unclear.

To determine HCMV serostatus, a commercial ELISA kit was used to detect HCMV-specific IgG in serum. Peripheral blood mononuclear cells were isolated from blood by Ficoll density gradient centrifugation. On this clonotype itself: Its antigen is currently not known.

The sequence was collected from a woman aged 50 to 60 in good health. Donor details come from another sample of the same person, matched by shared clones. Material for sequencing was blood T cells: a sorted CD56 or NKG2C T cell subset, CD4+ or CD8+ T cells, or bulk PBMC T cells (not recorded which). Rearrangement joined TRBV27 to TRBJ2-5. The CDR3 protein is CASSLRFRQETQYF.